This TCR beta chain was obtained from a study of patients and donors after allogeneic stem cell transplantation. Germline assignment: CDR1 SGHRS and CDR2 YFSETQ. The CDR3 consists of 14 residues. V was trimmed by 3 bases and J by 6 bases, leaving 16 bases between them. In this sample, this clonotype turned up a few times. Each CDR3 protein gets one entry after TCRdb re-called the RT-PCR reads with MiXCR. Among roughly 940,000 distinct CDR3 sequences listed, 15% to 20% were seen once. Sequencing was performed on blood, either unsorted or a sorted T cell fraction (not recorded which). The V gene is TRBV5-1, the J gene TRBJ2-7; D tentatively fits TRBD1 or TRBD2 (5 bases each). This receptor was identified in a human donor who was either an allogeneic HSCT recipient or a stem cell or donor lymphocyte infusion donor (not recorded which). It is not recorded whose cells these are; they may come from a transplant donor. As DNA, the CDR3 is TGCGCCAGCAGCTCGGGTGGGAAAGGGACCGAGCAGTACTTC. This codes for CASSSGGKGTEQYF.